This T cell receptor beta chain is from a study of early stage breast cancer tumors (TCRdb year 2017). Study-wide context: Of the 15 to 20 invasive breast tumors, about a dozen were found to be estrogen receptor-positive, progesterone receptor-positive and HER2-negative. Of the roughly twelve ER+/PR+/HER2- tumors, eight were classified as invasive ductal carcinomas and four as invasive lobular carcinomas. The samples as a whole yielded under 3,500,000 detected templates, corresponding to approximately 990,000 unique clonotypes. On average, each sample had roughly 9.7-fold read coverage. Points the paper makes about the study in general: Analysis by tumor subtype was prevented by the small cohort size. Chain pairing and functional markers such as CD4, CD8 and FOXP3 were missed by bulk genomic DNA sequencing of unsorted cells. Enriched TCRB sequences shared across patients were found to be mostly commonly generated sequences that were unlikely to play an important role in the tumor microenvironment. Greater similarity was observed between blood and normal breast repertoires than between blood and tumor repertoires, and tumor was distinguished from normal in about 90% of the 16 patients when each tissue was compared with blood. Tumors showed around 2.5-fold higher T cell density and higher clonality than adjacent normal breast tissue.

The study profiled bulk TCR beta-chain repertoires in matched peripheral blood, tumor and adjacent normal breast tissue taken from some 17 patients with early-stage breast cancer. Before surgery, whole blood (about 5-10 mL) was collected into EDTA tubes and processed within 2 hours. Ficoll-Paque centrifugation in SepMate-50 tubes was used to isolate peripheral blood mononuclear cells. PBMCs were cryopreserved in aliquots of roughly 2 to 4.5 million cells in 90% FBS with approximately 10% DMSO and kept in liquid nitrogen. The Qiagen AllPrep DNA/RNA Mini kit was used to extract genomic DNA. Remarks on this clone: Its antigen remains unidentified. Base-call qualities are not available, and no considerably larger clone is one nucleotide away.

Two independent genomic DNA replicates were amplified for each sample, with around 0.5 ug used for blood and around 1.5 ug for tumor or normal breast. TCRB sequencing of genomic DNA was carried out with the ImmunoSeq Intro kit according to the manufacturer's instructions. For absolute quantification, the approximately 30-cycle multiplex PCR included proprietary primers along with spike-in control sequences. Single-end 150-bp reads were used to sequence an 87-bp fragment covering the CDR3 and the flanking V and J genes. Each lane of an Illumina MiSeq running version 3.0 chemistry carried seven multiplexed samples, with two replicates apiece. In the paper's pipeline: The vendor's proprietary pipeline processed the raw data and merged both replicates into a single result for each sample. To define clonotypes, the study grouped productive rearrangements that shared the V-gene family, CDR3 amino acid sequence and J-gene segment. Clonality was calculated as 1 minus the normalized Shannon entropy (Pielou evenness) of TCRB abundances. To estimate T cell density, the total number of templates was divided by the number of input cells, which was inferred from the amount of DNA input. Recon, run with its default parameters, was used to estimate overall repertoire diversity and clonality. A clonotype was considered tumor-enriched if its abundance in tumor exceeded 0.1% and was at least 32-fold higher than its abundance in normal breast. TCRdb retrieved this table from immuneACCESS and kept in-frame rearrangements only. Not all clones are present; in checked studies, unresolved V genes account for under half, and no reason is known for the remainder. V and J calls and clone size are copied from that table; D and trimming were computed from the DNA. For this sample the table gives fewer than 70,000 clones, of which 65% to 85% were detected only once. The top ten clones comprise over 3.5% of the sample.

The CDR3 sequence holds 18 residues, the cysteine and phenylalanine included. Left in the record is the CDR3 DNA by itself, 54 bases read in frame from the first base. CDR1 and CDR2, looked up from the germline V gene, are LGHNA and YNFKEQ. Trimming at the junction amounts to 4 bases on V and 1 base on J, and the germline ends lie 20 bases apart. Sequenced: blood. This receptor was identified in a person in their 40s with breast cancer. The chain couples TRBV4-2 to TRBJ1-5; tentative D gene TRBD1, with 6 bases matching. The CDR3 protein: CASSPRKNRDESNQPQHF. The nucleotide sequence reads TGTGCCAGCAGCCCTAGGAAAAACAGGGATGAAAGCAATCAGCCCCAGCATTTT.